What follows are 6 T cell receptor beta chains derived from one specimen sequenced in a study of CXCR3-negative and CXCR3-positive naive CD8 T cells. The method, 5' RACE with UMI labels, was used to prepare the TRB cDNA libraries. TCRdb processed the 5' RACE reads again and assigns one entry to each CDR3 protein, with no DNA. The record lists 30,000 to 40,000 distinct CDR3 sequences, of which the ten most abundant hold 13% to 15%. Sequenced input: memory CD8+ T cells from blood. These receptor sequences come from a human donor in good health. Some clones in this sample may be carry-over from other donors' samples.

The V call is TRBV9, the J call TRBJ2-1; TCRdb gives TRBD2 as the D gene, but with no DNA this cannot be confirmed. CDR1 and CDR2 (germline): SGDLS, YYNGEE. The CDR3 runs 15 residues. The CDR3 here is CASSASGISYNEQFF. The whole variable domain, remainder taken from reference TRBV9 and TRBJ2-1, is DSGVTQTPKHLITATGQRVTLRCSPRSGDLSVYWYQQSLDQGLQFLIQYYNGEERAKGNILERFSAQQFPDLHSELNLSSLELGDSALYFCASSASGISYNEQFFGPGTRLTVL.

J is TRBJ2-1 and V is TRBV29-1; there is no DNA to check the TCRdb D call of TRBD1. This CDR3 has 16 residues. From germline, CDR1 is SQVTM and CDR2 ANQGSEA. The CDR3 sequence: CSVEEPRGVPYNEQFF.

This chain links TRBV28 with TRBJ2-1; TCRdb's D gene call, TRBD2, goes unchecked for lack of DNA. The germline gives CDR1 MDHEN, CDR2 SYDVKM. This CDR3 region has 17 residues. CDR3 sequence reads: CASSSSVSGWAYNEQFF.

The rearrangement joins TRBV20-1 to TRBJ2-7; TCRdb designates TRBD2, a call that cannot be tested without DNA. The CDR3 is 13 amino acids. CDR1 and CDR2 from the germline V gene are DFQATT and SNEGSKA (reference sequence). CDR3 loop: CSAPAGEPQEQYF.

This clonotype registers medium-sized (0.01 to 0.1%) by frequency. J is TRBJ2-5 and V is TRBV20-1; TCRdb's D call, TRBD1, is unchecked because there is no DNA. This CDR3 is 14 amino acids long. The germline CDR1 and CDR2 sequences are DFQATT and SNEGSKA (reference sequence). Here the CDR3 reads CSARGGTVTETQYF.

This chain connects TRBV15 to TRBJ1-5. The CDR3 has 15 amino acids. CDR1 is LNHNV, CDR2 YYDKDF, per germline (reference sequence). This chain's CDR3 is CATSSSGLGNQPQHF.